A single sample gave rise to the 29 T cell receptor beta chains below, sequenced in a study of blood T cell repertoires in COVID-19. Generated by immunoSEQ multiplex PCR, the TCRdb table keeps only in-frame clones and is missing some. The sample contains 200,000 to 300,000 clones, roughly 87% of which appear only once. Sequenced sample: peripheral blood. These receptors were obtained from a human donor in a cohort sampled during active COVID-19.

V is TRBV5-1 and J is TRBJ2-3; TRBD2 matches at 9 bases. V shed 2 bases, J shed 3 bases, and the junction held 7 bases outside the gene matches. This CDR3 comprises 16 residues. CDR1 and CDR2 (germline): SGHRS, YFSETQ. In nucleotides, the CDR3 is TGCGCCAGCAGCTTATGGGGGCTAGCGGGGACAGATACGCAGTATTTT. Its translation: CASSLWGLAGTDTQYF.

This chain joins TRBV11-2 and TRBJ1-5; TRBD1 might be the D (6 bases). Germline V gene data show CDR1 as SGHAT and CDR2 as FQNNGV. The germline V and J ends were trimmed by 5 bases and 4 bases, with 15 bases remaining between them. The CDR3 has 15 residues. The CDR3 reads CASSPAGAGNQPQHF. In nucleotides, the CDR3 is TGTGCCAGCAGCCCCGCAGGGGCAGGGAATCAGCCCCAGCATTTT.

This chain joins TRBV6-4 and TRBJ2-1; D may be TRBD2 (6 bases). V dropped 6 bases and J dropped 7 bases, with 13 bases sitting between them. Germline V lookup: CDR1 MRHNA, CDR2 SNTAGT. CDR3 length equals 13 residues. The CDR3 here is CASSPEGRNEQFF. CDR3 nucleotide sequence: TGTGCCAGCAGCCCAGAGGGGAGGAATGAGCAGTTCTTC.

The gene calls are TRBV7-9 and TRBJ2-2; D perhaps matches TRBD2 (5 bases). Looked up from germline, CDR1 is SEHNR and CDR2 is FQNEAQ (reference sequence). The CDR3 has 14 residues. Trimming took off 5 bases at V and 0 bases at J, with 7 bases between the two ends. The DNA of the CDR3 is TGTGCCAGCAGCCAGAGGGCGAACACCGGGGAGCTGTTTTTT. As protein: CASSQRANTGELFF.

This clone was picked up one time. Relative to the germline gene, one junction end is altered; a read error may explain this. The chain combines TRBV9 with TRBJ2-5, with 11 bases aligning to TRBD2. Germline CDR1 is SGDLS and CDR2 is YYNGEE. The CDR3 runs 15 residues. The CDR3 region is CASSVAGGSAKTQYF. CDR3 nucleotide sequence: TGTGCCAGCAGTGTAGCGGGAGGGTCGGCGAAGACCCAGTACTTC.

The chain has TRBV15 and TRBJ1-4; the match to TRBD1 covers 8 bases. After removal of 0 bases from V and 5 bases from J, the junction contained 8 bases not matched to a gene. The CDR3 loop spans 17 amino acids. Germline loops: CDR1 LNHNV, CDR2 YYDKDF (reference sequence). The CDR3 nucleotides are TGTGCCACCAGCAGAGATTCAGGGACAGGAGAGAATGAAAAACTGTTTTTT. Protein: CATSRDSGTGENEKLFF.

The chain is built from TRBV27 and TRBJ1-6; 7 bases align to TRBD1. V shed 8 bases, J shed 9 bases, and the junction held 10 bases outside the gene matches. The CDR3 contains 14 residues. Germline-derived CDR1 and CDR2 are MNHEY and SMNVEV (reference sequence). CDR3: CASRTGLLVSPLHF. Here the CDR3 DNA reads TGTGCCAGCCGGACAGGTCTTCTCGTTTCACCCCTCCACTTT.

This clone was seen more than once but under ten times. The chain employs TRBV19 and TRBJ1-4; D unresolved. CDR3 length equals 15 residues. Trimming stripped 5 bases from V and 0 bases from J, with 10 bases between. Germline CDR1 is LNHDA and CDR2 is SQIVND (reference sequence). In nucleotides, the CDR3 is TGTGCCAGTAGTGTTATGTCAGCAACTAATGAAAAACTGTTTTTT. Protein product: CASSVMSATNEKLFF.

This clone appeared a single time. The CDR3 sequence is CASSLETVSYEQYF. In nucleotides, the CDR3 is TGTGCCAGCAGCTTAGAAACGGTGTCCTACGAGCAGTACTTC. The rearrangement joins TRBV11-2 to TRBJ2-7; D gene uncertain. CDR3 length equals 14 residues. V shed 0 bases and J shed 1 base, with 7 bases lying between them. Germline V gives CDR1 SGHAT, CDR2 FQNNGV.

This clone was seen a handful of times. The identical CDR3 is also encoded by other nucleotide sequences in the sample. The chain employs TRBV28 and TRBJ2-7, with D possibly matching TRBD1 (5 bases). CDR1 is MDHEN, CDR2 SYDVKM, per germline. CDR3 length equals 11 residues. Trimming cost V 5 bases and J 4 bases, with 6 bases left between them. As DNA, the CDR3 is TGTGCCAGCAGTCCAGGGTACGAGCAGTACTTC. It specifies CASSPGYEQYF.

This clone was seen only once. The genes are TRBV9 and TRBJ2-7; D may be TRBD2 (5 bases). CDR3 length equals 12 residues. The germline gives CDR1 SGDLS, CDR2 YYNGEE. The germline V and J ends were trimmed by 3 bases and 7 bases, with 11 bases remaining between them. The CDR3 coding sequence is TGTGCCAGCAGCGGGACTTATTTTGAGCAGTACTTC. Translation gives CASSGTYFEQYF.

This clone was found once. The chain combines TRBV19 with TRBJ1-4; the D gene is possibly TRBD1 (6 bases). Germline V CDR1 and CDR2: LNHDA, SQIVND (reference sequence). Trimming took off 7 bases at V and 8 bases at J, with 17 bases between the two ends. There are 14 residues in the CDR3. Written as DNA, the CDR3 is TGTGCCAGTACTCAGACGTCAGGGGTAGAAAAACTGTTTTTT. This sequence encodes CASTQTSGVEKLFF.

The chain has TRBV15 and TRBJ2-3, with 8 bases fitting TRBD2. V shed 5 bases, J shed 2 bases, and the junction held 3 bases outside the gene matches. This CDR3 is 14 amino acids long. Germline assignment: CDR1 LNHNV and CDR2 YYDKDF (reference sequence). DNA for the CDR3: TGTGCCACCAGCTACGGGAGGGACACAGATACGCAGTATTTT. It yields the protein CATSYGRDTDTQYF.

This clone has just one count. The gene calls are TRBV14 and TRBJ1-1, with D unresolved. This CDR3 spans 13 amino acids. Germline lookup yields CDR1 SGHDN and CDR2 FVKESK. Trimming took 6 bases from V and 1 from J, leaving 9 bases between them. The CDR3 spells CASSLSTNTEAFF. The CDR3 DNA reads TGTGCCAGCAGTCTGAGCACGAACACTGAAGCTTTCTTT.

The chain is built from TRBV28 and TRBJ1-5, with TRBD1 identical over 9 bases. The germline V gene has CDR1 MDHEN and CDR2 SYDVKM. Trimming removed 6 bases from V and 1 base from J; junction bases left unmatched: 16. The CDR3 has 19 residues. The CDR3 sequence: CASSYVRGQGVQSNQPQHF. CDR3 DNA: TGTGCCAGCAGCTACGTCAGGGGACAGGGTGTCCAGAGCAATCAGCCCCAGCATTTT.

This clone showed up just once. J is TRBJ1-1 and V is TRBV30; D remains ambiguous. The CDR3 extends over 14 amino acids. V gave up 0 bases and J gave up 4 bases, with 12 bases separating them. Germline V lookup: CDR1 GTSNPN, CDR2 SVGIG (reference sequence). This CDR3 reads CAWSVHREVTEAFF. The CDR3 nucleotides are TGTGCCTGGAGTGTACACCGGGAAGTCACTGAAGCTTTCTTT.

This chain uses TRBV7-2 with TRBJ1-1, with TRBD1 identical over 7 bases. The CDR3 totals 15 residues. Unmatched junction bases numbered 6, after V lost 0 bases and J lost 5 bases. Germline-derived CDR1 and CDR2 are SGHTA and FQGNSA. The DNA of the CDR3 is TGTGCCAGCAGCTTAGCGCGGGACAGCTGGACTGAAGCTTTCTTT. This sequence encodes CASSLARDSWTEAFF.

The CDR3 loop reads CASSTRTSVTYEQYF. The CDR3 DNA is TGTGCCAGCAGTACGCGAACTAGCGTTACCTACGAGCAGTACTTC. The chain uses TRBV28 and TRBJ2-7; 7 bases are shared with TRBD2. Trimming removed 5 bases from V and 2 bases from J; junction bases left unmatched: 9. Germline CDR1 MDHEN, CDR2 SYDVKM. The CDR3 is 15 amino acids.

This clone came up once. The V and J genes are TRBV27 and TRBJ2-3, with TRBD2 as a possible D gene (5 bases). The CDR3 runs 17 residues. Per the germline V gene, CDR1 is MNHEY and CDR2 is SMNVEV (reference sequence). V was shortened by 0 bases and J by 2 bases, with 15 bases between the two germline ends. The CDR3 region has the DNA TGTGCCAGCAGTTTATCGGTTCAGCGGAGCCTCACAGATACGCAGTATTTT. It codes for CASSLSVQRSLTDTQYF.

In this sample, this clone turned up many times. The chain links TRBV18 to TRBJ2-7; unclear D gene. V was trimmed by 3 bases and J by 4 bases, leaving 13 bases between them. There are 14 residues in the CDR3. Germline assignment: CDR1 KGHSH and CDR2 LQKENI. DNA of the CDR3: TGTGCCAGCTCACCTTCGAGACTCCAATACGAGCAGTACTTC. Encoded protein: CASSPSRLQYEQYF.

The V call is TRBV30, the J call TRBJ2-2, with a possible D match to TRBD2 (5 bases). CDR3 length equals 13 residues. Germline CDR1 reads GTSNPN; CDR2 reads SVGIG (reference sequence). V gave up 4 bases and J gave up 5 bases, with 11 bases separating them. CDR3 sequence: CAWNLAVTGELFF. The CDR3, as DNA: TGTGCCTGGAACCTAGCCGTTACCGGGGAGCTGTTTTTT.

For the CDR3, the DNA is TGTGCCAGCAGCTTAGGCGGACTTTGGGGAAAAGCTTTCTTT. Protein product: CASSLGGLWGKAFF. The chain links TRBV7-9 to TRBJ1-1; no clear D gene. This CDR3 is built from 14 residues. Per germline, CDR1 SEHNR and CDR2 FQNEAQ (reference sequence). V lost 1 base and J 9 bases, leaving 15 bases between the germline ends.

The rearrangement uses TRBV30 and TRBJ2-7; a weak D match, TRBD1 (5 bases). This CDR3 has 12 amino acids. V dropped 7 bases and J dropped 6 bases, with 16 bases sitting between them. Per germline, CDR1 GTSNPN and CDR2 SVGIG (reference sequence). The CDR3 reads CASTVGLGEQYF. CDR3 DNA sequence: TGTGCCTCGACAGTGGGCTTGGGCGAGCAGTACTTC. Complete variable domain (other parts from reference TRBV30 and TRBJ2-7): SQTIHQWPATLVQPVGSPLSLECTVEGTSNPNLYWYRQAAGRGLQLLFYSVGIGQISSEVPQNLSASRPQDRQFILSSKKLLLSDSGFYLCASTVGLGEQYFGPGTRLTVT.

The chain is built from TRBV14 and TRBJ2-3; 9 nucleotides align to TRBD2. Germline values: CDR1 SGHDN, CDR2 FVKESK. V lost 5 bases and J lost 5; bases outside the gene matches: 11. The CDR3 length is 16 residues. CDR3 coding DNA: TGTGCCAGCAGCTTACGTCCGGGACTAGCTCAAGATACGCAGTATTTT. Translating gives CASSLRPGLAQDTQYF.

V and J are TRBV7-2 and TRBJ2-3; D gene uncertain. CDR1 is SGHTA, CDR2 FQGNSA, per germline. The CDR3 extends over 12 amino acids. V lost 5 bases to trimming and J lost 8 bases, with 11 bases between them. The DNA for the CDR3 is TGTGCCAGCAGCGGTAGCAGAGTTACGCAGTATTTT. Protein product: CASSGSRVTQYF.

The chain is built from TRBV9 and TRBJ1-1, with 7 bases aligning to TRBD1. The trim removed 0 bases at V and 4 bases at J, leaving 6 bases unmatched. Germline lookup yields CDR1 SGDLS and CDR2 YYNGEE. The CDR3 extends over 15 amino acids. The CDR3 sequence: CASSVAGGRVTEAFF. DNA for the CDR3: TGTGCCAGCAGCGTAGCAGGGGGGCGGGTCACTGAAGCTTTCTTT.

The V and J genes are TRBV12-5 and TRBJ1-1, with a tentative D call TRBD1 (5 bases). CDR1 and CDR2 (germline): LGHNT, FRNRAP. The V gene lost 5 bases and the J gene lost 0 bases, with 10 bases spanning the gap. There are 14 residues in the CDR3. DNA for the CDR3: TGTGCTAGTGGTCAGGGTTTAATGAACACTGAAGCTTTCTTT. This codes for CASGQGLMNTEAFF. The whole variable domain, filled in from reference TRBV12-5 and TRBJ1-1, reads DARVTQTPRHKVTEMGQEVTMRCQPILGHNTVFWYRQTMMQGLELLAYFRNRAPLDDSGMPKDRFSAEMPDATLATLKIQPSEPRDSAVYFCASGQGLMNTEAFFGQGTRLTVV.

The chain has TRBV4-3 and TRBJ1-2; D gene uncertain. Germline CDR1 is LGHNA and CDR2 is YSLEER. V dropped 0 bases and J dropped 2 bases, with 10 bases sitting between them. There are 15 residues in the CDR3. The DNA for the CDR3 is TGCGCCAGCAGCCAAGACCCGGGCGGGAACTATGGCTACACCTTC. Translation gives CASSQDPGGNYGYTF.

The chain carries TRBV11-1 and TRBJ1-1; the D gene is possibly TRBD1 (5 bases). CDR1 is SGHAT and CDR2 is FQDESV in the germline V gene (reference sequence). The CDR3 consists of 13 residues. V was clipped by 7 bases and J by 1 base, with 10 bases between them. The CDR3, as DNA: TGTGCCAGCACCCTAGACAGGAACACTGAAGCTTTCTTT. It codes for CASTLDRNTEAFF.